The 10 T cell receptor beta chains below all came from one sample that was sequenced in a study of glioma-infiltrating T cells after dendritic cell vaccination. The time point is: after dendritic cell vaccination, including at tumor progression/relapse. Sequencing used immunoSEQ multiplex PCR; TCRdb keeps in-frame clones, though not all of them. The sample lists 100,000 or so clones; approximately 80% were seen once. The sample was blood, taken after dendritic cell vaccination. The receptors come from a human donor with glioblastoma.

The chain is built from TRBV6-5 and TRBJ1-2, with 8 bases fitting TRBD1. Germline V gives CDR1 MNHEY, CDR2 SVGAGI. V lost 7 bases to trimming and J lost 2 bases; unmatched junction nucleotides: 6. This CDR3 comprises 14 residues. CDR3 in DNA: TGTGCCAGCAAACCTAGACAGGGGAACTATGGCTACACCTTC. Its protein is CASKPRQGNYGYTF.

This clone was counted once. V gene TRBV6-1 combines with J gene TRBJ2-7; TRBD1 aligns across 7 bases. This CDR3 comprises 12 residues. The germline CDR1 and CDR2 sequences are MNHNS and SASEGT. After removal of 9 bases from V and 5 bases from J, the junction contained 7 bases not matched to a gene. The CDR3 nucleotides are TGTGCCAGTCGCGACAGGGTCCACGAGCAGTACTTC. Translated, it gives CASRDRVHEQYF.

The chain couples TRBV29-1 to TRBJ2-5; 12 positions agree with TRBD2. The DNA end is a closer match to TRBJ2-7, so the J assignment may be wrong. The CDR3 has 16 amino acids. Germline V lookup: CDR1 SQVTM, CDR2 ANQGSEA. The DNA for the CDR3 is TGCAGCGTTGAACTAGCGGGAGGGCGAACTGGGTACGAGCAGTACTTC. The encoded protein is CSVELAGGRTGYEQYF.

The V call is TRBV6-6, the J call TRBJ1-2; tentatively, D is TRBD1 (5 bases). In germline, CDR1 is MNHNY, CDR2 SVGAGI (reference sequence). CDR3 length equals 16 residues. With 4 bases removed from V and 8 bases from J, the gap between germline ends came to 23 bases. DNA of the CDR3: TGTGCCAGCAGTTTAGGGTTCGGGGAGGGGAAGGGGGGCTACACCTTC. It is translated as CASSLGFGEGKGGYTF.

This clone was picked up one time. The chain combines TRBV27 with TRBJ1-1; D may be TRBD1 (6 bases). The germline V gene encodes CDR1 MNHEY and CDR2 SMNVEV (reference sequence). Between the trimmed V and J ends, which lost 6 bases and 2 bases, there was a span of 13 bases. The CDR3 runs to 14 residues. Written as DNA, the CDR3 is TGTGCCAGCAGAAACAACAGGGCCAACACTGAAGCTTTCTTT. This gives the protein CASRNNRANTEAFF.

V usage is TRBV19 and J usage is TRBJ1-2; D possibly corresponds to TRBD1 (6 bases). The CDR3 is 14 amino acids. V was cut by 6 bases and J by 1 base, with 12 bases left in between. From germline, CDR1 is LNHDA and CDR2 SQIVND (reference sequence). Here the CDR3 DNA reads TGTGCCAGTAGCCTGGGGGCATTTAACTATGGCTACACCTTC. Its protein product is CASSLGAFNYGYTF.

The chain joins TRBV15 to TRBJ1-1; D gene unclear. Germline V lookup: CDR1 LNHNV, CDR2 YYDKDF (reference sequence). The CDR3 totals 14 residues. V lost 1 base and J 1 base, leaving 7 bases between the germline ends. The CDR3 bases are TGTGCCACCAGCAGAGGACTTGCGAACACTGAAGCTTTCTTT. Protein sequence: CATSRGLANTEAFF.

The chain has TRBV7-9 and TRBJ1-1; maybe TRBD1 (6 bases). V lost 2 bases to trimming and J lost 7 bases, with 11 bases between them. The CDR3 covers 13 residues. Per germline, CDR1 SEHNR and CDR2 FQNEAQ (reference sequence). CDR3 in DNA: TGTGCCAGCAGCTTAACAGGGACGGTTGAAGCTTTCTTT. Translating it yields CASSLTGTVEAFF.

This chain joins TRBV20-1 and TRBJ2-7; D is perhaps TRBD1 (5 bases). This CDR3 has 11 amino acids. Germline V gene data show CDR1 as DFQATT and CDR2 as SNEGSKA (reference sequence). The V and J ends lost 5 bases and 5 bases respectively, with 10 bases between them. CDR3 region: CSASGYDEQYF. The CDR3 DNA is TGCAGTGCTTCAGGGTACGACGAGCAGTACTTC.

The CDR3 coding sequence is TGTGCCATCAGCGCAGGGGGCGGCAGTGCAGATACGCAGTATTTT. As protein: CAISAGGGSADTQYF. The rearrangement uses TRBV10-3 and TRBJ2-3; TRBD1 matches at 8 bases. The ends lost 6 bases at V and 4 bases at J; junction bases unmatched: 9. In germline, CDR1 is ENHRY, CDR2 SYGVKD. There are 15 residues in the CDR3.